Presented here are 20 T cell receptor beta chains from one specimen sequenced in a study of shared clonotypes between healthy human individuals. Method: immunoSEQ multiplex PCR; TCRdb's copy keeps in-frame clones and lacks some. The top ten clones hold 0.3% to 0.4% of a sample with about 2.5 million clones, around 93% of them seen once. The sample was naive CD4+ T cells from PBMCs. Subset reported: CD45RA+ positively selected. The receptors come from a young man in good health. Some clones in this sample may be carry-over from other donors' samples.

V is TRBV2 and J is TRBJ2-7; 11 bases are shared with TRBD1. The germline V gene encodes CDR1 SNHLY and CDR2 FYNNEI. The CDR3 consists of 15 residues. The trim removed 6 bases at V and 4 bases at J, leaving 8 bases unmatched. For the CDR3, the DNA is TGTGCCAGCAGCCCTCGGACAGGGGGCGCGTACGAGCAGTACTTC. It specifies CASSPRTGGAYEQYF. Full variable domain (remainder filled in from reference TRBV2 and TRBJ2-7): EPEVTQTPSHQVTQMGQEVILRCVPISNHLYFYWYRQILGQKVEFLVSFYNNEISEKSEIFDDQFSVERPDGSNFTLKIRSTKLEDSAMYFCASSPRTGGAYEQYFGPGTRLTVT.

This sequence joins TRBV4-3 and TRBJ2-7; TRBD2 matches at 11 bases. J lost 3 bases, V lost 4 bases, and 5 bases had no gene match. The CDR3 extends over 15 amino acids. CDR1 is LGHNA and CDR2 is YSLEER in the germline V gene. CDR3 amino acids: CASSLGTSGDYEQYF. CDR3 bases: TGCGCCAGCAGCCTCGGGACTAGCGGAGACTACGAGCAGTACTTC.

The rearrangement joins TRBV7-2 to TRBJ1-5; no definite D call. The CDR3 totals 15 residues. The germline gives CDR1 SGHTA, CDR2 FQGNSA. The V and J ends lost 0 bases and 4 bases respectively, with 10 bases between them. The CDR3 DNA reads as TGTGCCAGCAGCTTAGCGTGGGCTAGGAATCAGCCCCAGCATTTT. This sequence encodes CASSLAWARNQPQHF.

The rearrangement links TRBV25-1 to TRBJ1-4; D is undetermined. The CDR3 spans 15 residues. Trimming stripped 3 bases from V and 6 bases from J, with 14 bases between. The V gene's germline CDR1 is MGHDK and CDR2 SYGVNS. This chain's CDR3 is CASSDESWRDEKLFF. The CDR3 region has the DNA TGTGCCAGCAGTGACGAATCCTGGAGGGATGAAAAACTGTTTTTT. Full variable domain (remainder filled in from reference TRBV25-1 and TRBJ1-4): EADIYQTPRYLVIGTGKKITLECSQTMGHDKMYWYQQDPGMELHLIHYSYGVNSTEKGDLSSESTVSRIRTEHFPLTLESARPSHTSQYLCASSDESWRDEKLFFGSGTQLSVL.

V is TRBV27 and J is TRBJ1-3; D is uncertain. The CDR3 spans 13 residues. Germline-derived CDR1 and CDR2 are MNHEY and SMNVEV (reference sequence). Trimming left V 6 bases short and J 11 bases short, with 17 bases between. CDR3 in DNA: TGTGCCAGCAGCAACCCACAGCCCTCCGCCATATATTTT. Amino acid sequence: CASSNPQPSAIYF.

This clone appeared once. The chain has TRBV4-1 and TRBJ1-3, with 11 bases aligning to TRBD1. Germline V CDR1 and CDR2: MGHRA, YSYEKL. V shed 1 base and J 0 bases; nucleotides not matched to a gene: 17. The CDR3 totals 22 residues. The CDR3 region is CASSQVVRLSGQGDYSGNTIYF. In nucleotides, the CDR3 is TGCGCCAGCAGCCAAGTAGTCCGACTTTCGGGACAGGGGGATTACTCTGGAAACACCATATATTTT.

This clone was observed a handful of times. CDR3 sequence: CASGDRNMNTEAFF. For the CDR3, the DNA is TGCGCCAGCGGCGACAGAAACATGAACACTGAAGCTTTCTTT. The V gene is TRBV5-1, the J gene TRBJ1-1; possible D gene TRBD1, 5 bases. Trimming removed 7 bases from V and 0 bases from J, with 13 bases in between. This CDR3 is 14 amino acids long. CDR1 and CDR2 (germline): SGHRS, YFSETQ.

The chain has TRBV4-1 and TRBJ1-2; TRBD1 matches at 8 bases. Germline V gives CDR1 MGHRA, CDR2 YSYEKL. After removal of 8 bases from V and 6 bases from J, the junction contained 8 bases not matched to a gene. CDR3 size: 13 residues. CDR3 amino acids: CASRQTGGNGYTF. In DNA, the CDR3 is TGCGCCAGCCGTCAAACAGGGGGTAATGGCTACACCTTC.

The rearrangement links TRBV15 to TRBJ2-6; no definite D call. The CDR3 sequence is 19 residues long. In germline, CDR1 is LNHNV, CDR2 YYDKDF (reference sequence). Trimming removed 1 base from V and 0 bases from J, with 16 bases in between. The CDR3 nucleotides are TGTGCCACCAGCAGAGTATTGTCTGCACAATCCTCTGGGGCCAACGTCCTGACTTTC. This translates into CATSRVLSAQSSGANVLTF.

The chain employs TRBV29-1 and TRBJ2-7; D is possibly TRBD1 (7 bases). Between the trimmed V and J ends, which lost 7 bases and 9 bases, there was a span of 22 bases. The CDR3 is 13 amino acids. Looked up from germline, CDR1 is SQVTM and CDR2 is ANQGSEA. The CDR3 spells CSAAPGGSLMQYF. In DNA form, the CDR3 reads TGCAGCGCCGCCCCAGGGGGGAGCCTCATGCAGTACTTC.

V and J are TRBV9 and TRBJ2-6, with 9 bases matching TRBD1. The CDR3 consists of 15 residues. V lost 4 bases and J lost 2; bases outside the gene matches: 1. CDR1 is SGDLS, CDR2 YYNGEE, per germline. CDR3 DNA sequence: TGTGCCAGCAGCCGACAGGGGGCTGGGGCCAACGTCCTGACTTTC. Translating it yields CASSRQGAGANVLTF.

The chain carries TRBV5-1 and TRBJ1-2, with D hard to call. The germline V and J ends were trimmed by 2 bases and 6 bases, with 23 bases remaining between them. The CDR3 sequence is 17 residues long. Germline assignment: CDR1 SGHRS and CDR2 YFSETQ. CDR3 residues: CASSLIPGPGVGHGYTF. CDR3 coding DNA: TGCGCCAGCAGCTTAATTCCAGGACCCGGGGTAGGTCATGGCTACACCTTC.

This CDR3 reads CASSPSPGGAEVDTEAFF. Here the CDR3 DNA reads TGTGCCAGCAGTCCCAGCCCAGGGGGCGCAGAGGTGGACACTGAAGCTTTCTTT. V usage is TRBV27 and J usage is TRBJ1-1, with 8 bases fitting TRBD1. Germline V gene lookup returns CDR1 MNHEY and CDR2 SMNVEV (reference sequence). This CDR3 spans 18 amino acids. V gave up 5 bases and J gave up 3 bases; unmatched junction bases: 17.

This sequence joins TRBV11-2 and TRBJ2-1; 8 nucleotides line up with TRBD1. CDR3 length: 17 amino acids. J was trimmed by 7 bases and V by 1 base; bases with no gene match: 12. From germline, CDR1 is SGHAT and CDR2 FQNNGV. The CDR3 nucleotides read TGTGCCAGCAGCTTAGCAGGTTGGGGACAGGCGGAGAATGAGCAGTTCTTC. Its protein product is CASSLAGWGQAENEQFF.

V is TRBV29-1 and J is TRBJ2-7; a weak D match, TRBD2 (7 bases). CDR1 and CDR2 from the germline V gene are SQVTM and ANQGSEA. The CDR3 is made up of 14 amino acids. Between the trimmed V and J ends, which lost 4 bases and 4 bases, there was a span of 17 bases. The CDR3 here is CSVGRGQGGYEQYF. CDR3 DNA sequence: TGCAGCGTTGGCCGGGGGCAGGGAGGGTACGAGCAGTACTTC.

This clone came up once. This chain connects TRBV30 to TRBJ2-2; D call uncertain. CDR1 and CDR2 from the germline V gene are GTSNPN and SVGIG (reference sequence). This CDR3 region has 13 residues. The germline V and J ends were trimmed by 3 bases and 8 bases, with 13 bases remaining between them. In nucleotides, the CDR3 is TGTGCCTGGAGAGGCGGTGGTATGGGGGAGCTGTTTTTT. Translated: CAWRGGGMGELFF.

This clone was seen a few times. The V and J genes are TRBV19 and TRBJ1-2; D gene uncertain. The V gene lost 8 bases and the J gene lost 5 bases, with 12 bases spanning the gap. CDR1 LNHDA and CDR2 SQIVND come from the germline V gene (reference sequence). This CDR3 comprises 12 residues. CDR3: CASGYGDYGYTF. The CDR3, as DNA: TGTGCCAGTGGGTACGGAGATTATGGCTACACCTTC.

This chain joins TRBV5-6 and TRBJ2-3; D call uncertain. The CDR3 consists of 13 residues. Germline CDR1 and CDR2: SGHDT and YYEEEE. V was shortened by 3 bases and J by 0 bases, with 5 bases between the two germline ends. The CDR3 sequence: CASSWYSTDTQYF. CDR3 bases: TGTGCCAGCAGCTGGTATAGCACAGATACGCAGTATTTT.

With respect to this clone: This sample includes further DNA sequences coding for the same CDR3. This chain links TRBV2 with TRBJ2-2; D might be TRBD1 (5 bases). The length of the CDR3 is 14 residues. The V gene lost 6 bases and the J gene lost 2 bases, with 10 bases spanning the gap. Germline V lookup: CDR1 SNHLY, CDR2 FYNNEI. The CDR3 nucleotides are TGTGCCAGCAGGAGAGACAGAAACACCGGGGAGCTGTTTTTT. Protein: CASRRDRNTGELFF.

The rearrangement uses TRBV2 and TRBJ2-7; no definite D call. The CDR3 contains 14 residues. Trimming pared 4 bases from V and 9 bases from J, leaving 19 bases between. Germline lookup yields CDR1 SNHLY and CDR2 FYNNEI. CDR3 in DNA: TGTGCCAGCAGTGCAACTCTAACTACGACGGGGCAGTACTTC. Protein sequence: CASSATLTTTGQYF.